This TCR beta chain originates from a study of blood T cell repertoires in COVID-19. Study-level information: T cells, B-cell-depleted T cells, or PBMCs provided the cDNA or gDNA that served as material.

Sequencing used immunoSEQ multiplex PCR; TCRdb keeps in-frame clones, though not all of them. Of roughly 410,000 clones in the sample, more than 70% were seen once. Deletions cut 3 bases from V and 4 bases from J, with 3 bases between. In germline, CDR1 is SGHAT, CDR2 FQDESV (reference sequence). The CDR3 spans 11 residues. This TCR was sampled from a man aged 40-49 years with acute or convalescent COVID-19. The chain has TRBV11-1 and TRBJ2-5; D remains ambiguous. Sequencing used peripheral blood. The CDR3, as DNA: TGTGCCAGCAGCTTTAGAGAGACCCAGTACTTC. Translation: CASSFRETQYF.